The following is a T cell receptor beta chain sequence with its context. Its antigen is as yet unknown. Looked up from germline, CDR1 is SQVTM and CDR2 is ANQGSEA. The CDR3 contains 13 residues. V was clipped by 2 bases and J by 2 bases, with 10 bases between them. This sample was taken from a study of shared clonotypes between healthy human individuals. Study information: Ranging from 18 to 49 in age, donors were a couple of women and three men.

Around 220 ng DNA, around 30,000 T cell genomes, went into each sorted-subset replicate PCR. Clones were sequenced by immunoSEQ multiplex PCR, and TCRdb holds only the in-frame ones, with some missing. The profile shows roughly 850,000 clones, roughly 96% of them singletons. The study's findings and limits: Though the depth was large, rarefaction showed that sorted-subset sequencing was incomplete.

CD45RO-negative, CCR7-selected cells formed the naive CD8 fraction, which excluded terminally differentiated effector memory CD45RA+ cells. V and J are TRBV29-1 and TRBJ2-7, with a weak D call TRBD2 (6 bases). Sequencing was done on a sample of naive CD8+ T cells sorted from blood. This clonotype originated in a man between 25 and 39 years old in good health. In DNA, the CDR3 is TGCAGCGTTGAAACTGGGACTCCCTACGAGCAGTACTTC. Protein product: CSVETGTPYEQYF.